These T cell receptor beta chains were read from a single sample in a study of blood T cell repertoires in COVID-19. Repertoires were generated with immunoSEQ multiplex PCR, while TCRdb's copy carries only in-frame clones and drops some. The sample has around 250,000 clones; roughly 86% are singletons. Sequencing used PBMCs or T cells enriched from blood (not recorded which). The receptors come from a woman aged 45 to 65 who had recovered from COVID-19. The CDR3 runs from the conserved cysteine through the conserved F or W. The D gene is left open where the match is weak. The size of a clone is reported for some rows only, either as once, few or many, or as a class for expanded clones.

j_call	v_call	d_call	clone_size	cdr3_aa	cdr3_nt
TRBJ2-3	TRBV5-4	-	-	CAIRPGGTDTQYF	TGTGCCATCCGGCCGGGAGGCACAGATACGCAGTATTTT
TRBJ1-1	TRBV10-3	TRBD1	-	CAIRGIGQGAMNTEAFF	TGTGCCATCAGGGGAATTGGACAGGGGGCTATGAACACTGAAGCTTTCTTT
TRBJ1-1	TRBV30	TRBD1	-	CAWSDRETEAFF	TGTGCCTGGAGCGACAGGGAAACTGAAGCTTTCTTT
TRBJ1-6	TRBV2	-	-	CASRQTLNNYSPLHF	TGTGCCAGTCGACAGACCCTAAATAACTATTCACCCCTCCACTTT
TRBJ1-1	TRBV2	-	-	CASSATVTITEAFF	TGTGCCAGCAGCGCGACAGTCACTATTACTGAAGCTTTCTTT
TRBJ2-7	TRBV25-1	TRBD2	-	CASSQAGNYYEQYF	TGTGCCAGCAGTCAAGCGGGGAATTACTACGAGCAGTACTTC
TRBJ1-3	TRBV30	-	-	CAWSAIGADTIYF	TGTGCCTGGAGTGCGATAGGGGCGGACACCATATATTTT
TRBJ1-2	TRBV9	-	-	CASSPFPKTDRLWGYTF	TGTGCCAGCAGCCCATTTCCGAAGACAGATAGGCTCTGGGGCTACACCTTC
TRBJ1-1	TRBV6-5	-	once	CASSYTQGSEAFF	TGTGCCAGCAGTTACACGCAGGGCTCTGAAGCTTTCTTT
TRBJ1-2	TRBV5-4	-	-	CASSFDRANYGYTF	TGTGCCAGCAGCTTTGACAGAGCTAACTATGGCTACACCTTC
TRBJ2-3	TRBV4-2	TRBD2	-	CASSQPIAGDVTDTQYF	TGTGCCAGCAGCCAACCCATAGCGGGAGATGTGACAGATACGCAGTATTTT
TRBJ2-5	TRBV5-1	TRBD1	-	CASSARQGAQETQYF	TGCGCCAGCAGCGCCCGACAGGGGGCGCAGGAGACCCAGTACTTC
TRBJ1-2	TRBV6-5	-	-	CASSQTRGAYGYTF	TGTGCCAGCAGCCAAACTCGTGGGGCATATGGCTACACCTTC
TRBJ1-1	TRBV5-1	-	few	CASSLGVNTEAFF	TGCGCCAGCAGCTTGGGAGTGAACACTGAAGCTTTCTTT
TRBJ2-1	TRBV7-8	-	few	CASSTRDNNEQFF	TGTGCCAGCAGCACCCGAGACAACAATGAGCAGTTCTTC
TRBJ1-4	TRBV19	TRBD1	-	CASGDRVWSNEKLFF	TGTGCCAGTGGGGACAGGGTCTGGTCTAATGAAAAACTGTTTTTT
TRBJ2-2	TRBV3-1/TRBV3-2	TRBD2	-	CASSLSLGLAGGTGELFF	TGTGCCAGCAGCCTCTCCCTCGGACTAGCGGGAGGGACCGGGGAGCTGTTTTTT
TRBJ2-7	TRBV28	TRBD1	-	CASRRQGFSYEQYF	TGTGCCAGCAGGCGACAGGGATTCTCCTACGAGCAGTACTTC
TRBJ2-2	TRBV24-1	-	few	CATTGTHTGELFF	TGTGCCACTACCGGGACACACACCGGGGAGCTGTTTTTT
TRBJ2-7	TRBV19	-	-	CASSTTVTRGFEQYF	TGTGCCAGTAGTACCACTGTGACTAGGGGTTTCGAGCAGTACTTC
TRBJ1-2	TRBV10-3	-	-	CAIDTNYGYTF	TGTGCCATTGACACAAACTATGGCTACACCTTC
TRBJ2-1	TRBV2	-	-	CASSAGNEQFF	TGTGCCAGCAGTGCCGGCAATGAGCAGTTCTTC
TRBJ2-1	TRBV5-4	TRBD2	-	CASSLRWGGEQFF	TGTGCCAGCAGCTTGAGGTGGGGGGGTGAGCAGTTCTTC
TRBJ1-1	TRBV15	-	-	CATSGYPGDTEAFF	TGTGCCACCAGCGGATACCCGGGGGACACTGAAGCTTTCTTT
TRBJ2-1	TRBV5-1	TRBD2	-	CASSLAGLARNEQFF	TGCGCCAGCAGCTTGGCGGGACTAGCCCGCAATGAGCAGTTCTTC
TRBJ2-2	TRBV12-3/TRBV12-4	-	few	CASSRQADGELFF	TGTGCCAGCAGTAGACAGGCCGACGGGGAGCTGTTTTTT
TRBJ1-1	TRBV10-1	-	-	CASRGGLNTEAFF	TGCGCCAGCAGGGGGGGATTAAACACTGAAGCTTTCTTT